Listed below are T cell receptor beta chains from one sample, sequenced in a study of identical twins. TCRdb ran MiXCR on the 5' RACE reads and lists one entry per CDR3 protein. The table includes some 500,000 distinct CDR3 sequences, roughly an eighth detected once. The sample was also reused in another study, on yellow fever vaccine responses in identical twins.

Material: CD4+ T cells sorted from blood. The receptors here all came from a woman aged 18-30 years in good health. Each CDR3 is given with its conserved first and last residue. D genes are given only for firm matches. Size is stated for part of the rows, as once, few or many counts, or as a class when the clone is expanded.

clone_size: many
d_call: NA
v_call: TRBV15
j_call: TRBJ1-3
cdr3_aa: CATSRGGNTIYF
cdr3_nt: TGTGCCACCAGCAGAGGAGGAAACACCATATATTTT

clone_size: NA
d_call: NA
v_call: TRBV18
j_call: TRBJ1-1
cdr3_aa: CASSPDRRWDTEAFF
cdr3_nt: TGTGCCAGCTCACCCGACAGGCGGTGGGACACTGAAGCTTTCTTT

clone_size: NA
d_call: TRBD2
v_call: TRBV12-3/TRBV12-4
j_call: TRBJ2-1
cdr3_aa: CASSLIAGPTFF
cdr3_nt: TGTGCCAGCAGTCTCATAGCGGGGCCCACGTTCTTC

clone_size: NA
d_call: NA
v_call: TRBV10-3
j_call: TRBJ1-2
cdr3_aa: CAISESSAMRYTF
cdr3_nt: TGTGCCATCAGTGAGTCGAGTGCTATGCGCTACACCTTC

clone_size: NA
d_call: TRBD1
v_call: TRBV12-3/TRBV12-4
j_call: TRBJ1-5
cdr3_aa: CASSHTGGNQPQHF
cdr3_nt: TGTGCCAGCAGCCACACAGGGGGCAATCAGCCCCAGCATTTT

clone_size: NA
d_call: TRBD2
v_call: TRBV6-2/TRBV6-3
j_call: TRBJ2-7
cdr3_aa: CASSISGRIYEQYF
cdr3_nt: TGTGCCAGCAGTATCAGCGGGAGAATCTACGAGCAGTACTTC

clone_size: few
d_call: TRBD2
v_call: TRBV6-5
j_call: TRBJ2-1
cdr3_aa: CASSYAPGLAGFNEQFF
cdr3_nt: TGTGCCAGCAGTTACGCCCCGGGACTAGCGGGATTCAATGAGCAGTTCTTC

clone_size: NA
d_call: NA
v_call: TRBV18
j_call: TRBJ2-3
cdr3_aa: CASSPVPSADTQYF
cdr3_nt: TGTGCCAGCTCACCGGTCCCATCGGCAGATACGCAGTATTTT

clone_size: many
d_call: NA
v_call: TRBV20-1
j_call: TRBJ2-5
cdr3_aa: CSATRGGGSGQETQYF
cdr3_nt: TGCAGTGCTACACGAGGTGGAGGGAGCGGCCAAGAGACCCAGTACTTC

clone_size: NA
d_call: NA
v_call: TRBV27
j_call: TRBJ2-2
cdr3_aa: CASSSMGRRTGELFF
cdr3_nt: TGTGCCAGCAGTTCGATGGGGCGCCGGACCGGGGAGCTGTTTTTT

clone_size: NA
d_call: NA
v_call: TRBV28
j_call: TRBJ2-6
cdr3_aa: CASSLWRASSGANVLTF
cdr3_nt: TGTGCCAGCAGTTTATGGAGAGCTTCCTCTGGGGCCAACGTCCTGACTTTC

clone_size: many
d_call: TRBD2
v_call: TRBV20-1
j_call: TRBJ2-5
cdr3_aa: CSNPFAGDQETQYF
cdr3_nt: TGCAGTAACCCGTTTGCGGGAGACCAAGAGACCCAGTACTTC

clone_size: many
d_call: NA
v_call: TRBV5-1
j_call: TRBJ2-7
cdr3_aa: CASSSVGGGPYEQYF
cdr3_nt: TGCGCCAGCAGCTCGGTAGGTGGGGGCCCCTACGAGCAGTACTTC

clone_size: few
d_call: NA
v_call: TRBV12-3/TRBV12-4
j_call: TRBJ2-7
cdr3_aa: CASSHDYGSKQYF
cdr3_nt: TGTGCCAGCAGTCACGACTACGGGTCAAAGCAGTACTTC

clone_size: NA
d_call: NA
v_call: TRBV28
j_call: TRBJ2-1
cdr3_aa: CASSEIFGYNEQFF
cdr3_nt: TGTGCCAGCAGTGAGATCTTTGGGTACAATGAGCAGTTCTTC

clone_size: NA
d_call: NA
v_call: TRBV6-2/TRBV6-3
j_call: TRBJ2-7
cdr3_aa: CASSRLFYEQYF
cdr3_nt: TGTGCCAGCAGCCGCCTCTTCTACGAGCAGTACTTC

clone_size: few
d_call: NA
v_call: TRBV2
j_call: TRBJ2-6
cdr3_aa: CASSDGRSRSGANVLTF
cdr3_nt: TGTGCCAGCAGTGATGGCAGAAGCAGGTCTGGGGCCAACGTCCTGACTTTC

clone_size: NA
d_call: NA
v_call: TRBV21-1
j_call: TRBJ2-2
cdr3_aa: CASRLDRGRRTGELFF
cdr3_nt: TGTGCCAGCAGGTTGGACAGGGGGCGCCGGACCGGGGAGCTGTTTTTT

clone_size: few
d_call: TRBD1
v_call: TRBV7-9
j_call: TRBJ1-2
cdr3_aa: CASSTTGIYTF
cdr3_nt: TGTGCCAGCAGCACGACAGGGATTTACACCTTC

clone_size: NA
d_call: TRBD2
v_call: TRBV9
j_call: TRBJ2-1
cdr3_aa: CASSLTRGGPYNEQFF
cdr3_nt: TGTGCCAGCAGCCTTACGCGGGGGGGCCCCTACAATGAGCAGTTCTTC

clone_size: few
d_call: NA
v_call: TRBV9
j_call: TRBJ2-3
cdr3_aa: CASSGGPRTDTQYF
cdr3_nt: TGTGCCAGCAGCGGGGGACCTAGGACAGATACGCAGTATTTT

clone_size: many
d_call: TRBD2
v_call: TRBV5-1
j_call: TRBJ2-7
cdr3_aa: CASSTGLAGGFKAYEQYF
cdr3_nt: TGCGCCAGCAGCACTGGACTAGCGGGAGGGTTTAAAGCCTACGAGCAGTACTTC

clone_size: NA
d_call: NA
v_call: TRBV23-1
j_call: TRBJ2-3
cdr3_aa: CASSRGSSSGTDTQYF
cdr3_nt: TGCGCCAGCAGTCGCGGGTCCTCCTCTGGCACAGATACGCAGTATTTT

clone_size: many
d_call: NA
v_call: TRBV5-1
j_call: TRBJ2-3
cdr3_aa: CASARGGTGFTDTQYF
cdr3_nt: TGCGCCAGCGCTCGGGGAGGGACAGGATTCACAGATACGCAGTATTTT

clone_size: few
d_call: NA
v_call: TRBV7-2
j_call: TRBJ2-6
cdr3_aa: CASSSLQGRGANVLTF
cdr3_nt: TGTGCCAGCAGCTCCCTTCAGGGGCGTGGGGCCAACGTCCTGACTTTC